The 28 T cell receptor beta chains below all came from one sample that was sequenced in a study of shared clonotypes between healthy human individuals. The assay was immunoSEQ multiplex PCR, and TCRdb's table has in-frame clones only and misses some. The sample yields millions of clones, about 94% seen once. The naive CD8 fraction comprised CD45RO-negative cells positively selected for CCR7 and excluded terminally differentiated effector memory CD45RA+ cells. What was sequenced was naive CD8+ T cells sorted from blood. These receptors came from a man aged 18 to 30 in good health.

To note about this clone: Within the sample, other DNA sequences also encode this same CDR3. The rearrangement links TRBV9 to TRBJ1-6; no clear D gene. Trimming removed 0 bases from V and 11 bases from J, with 9 bases in between. This CDR3 has 13 residues. The germline V gene encodes CDR1 SGDLS and CDR2 YYNGEE. This chain's CDR3 is CASSVGGGTPLHF. CDR3 coding DNA: TGTGCCAGCAGCGTAGGGGGAGGGACACCCCTCCACTTT.

This clone appeared once. Other DNA variants within this sample encode the same CDR3. The chain links TRBV6-1 to TRBJ2-7, with D perhaps TRBD1 or TRBD2 (5 bases each). The CDR3 has 14 residues. Trimming took off 2 bases at V and 0 bases at J, with 8 bases between the two ends. The germline gives CDR1 MNHNS, CDR2 SASEGT. DNA of the CDR3: TGTGCCAGCAGTGAATGGGGGAGCTCCTACGAGCAGTACTTC. It encodes CASSEWGSSYEQYF.

The chain is built from TRBV11-2 and TRBJ2-5; TRBD1 matches 8 bases. Germline assignment: CDR1 SGHAT and CDR2 FQNNGV. This CDR3 is 19 amino acids long. Losses at the gene ends were 3 bases for V and 1 base for J; bases not matched to a gene: 16. This chain's CDR3 is CASSFGLTGASLFQETQYF. The CDR3 DNA follows: TGTGCCAGCAGCTTCGGGTTGACAGGGGCCAGCCTTTTCCAAGAGACCCAGTACTTC.

The chain combines TRBV13 with TRBJ2-2, with 7 positions matching TRBD1. The CDR3 contains 15 residues. Germline V gene data show CDR1 as PRHDT and CDR2 as FYEKMQ (reference sequence). The J segment lost 6 bases and the V segment lost 4 bases, leaving 8 bases of the junction unmatched. The chain's CDR3 is CASSSQGSGSGELFF. The CDR3 coding sequence is TGTGCCAGCAGCTCACAGGGGTCAGGCTCCGGGGAGCTGTTTTTT.

To note about this clone: This same CDR3 is encoded by further DNA sequences in the sample. The J gene is TRBJ2-5, the V gene TRBV4-1, with TRBD1 identical over 9 bases. Germline V gene lookup returns CDR1 MGHRA and CDR2 YSYEKL. V trimming: 0 bases; J trimming: 5 bases; junction bases outside the gene matches: 4. This CDR3 has 15 residues. In DNA, the CDR3 is TGCGCCAGCAGCCAAGATCGAGACAGGGGGGAGACCCAGTACTTC. The encoded protein is CASSQDRDRGETQYF.

Points on this clone: The sample holds other DNA sequences that translate to the same CDR3. The chain employs TRBV27 and TRBJ2-6, with a tentative D call TRBD1 (5 bases). The ends were cut back, 0 bases at V and 2 bases at J, with 8 bases in the middle. The CDR3 runs to 16 residues. Germline V lookup: CDR1 MNHEY, CDR2 SMNVEV (reference sequence). The CDR3 reads CASSLSAGTGANVLTF. CDR3 DNA: TGTGCCAGCAGTTTATCAGCAGGGACTGGGGCCAACGTCCTGACTTTC.

Remarks on this clone: Other DNA sequences from this sample encode an identical CDR3 as well. The chain is built from TRBV2 and TRBJ2-5; no reliable D call. The V end was cut by 8 bases, the J end by 0 bases, with 10 bases between. This CDR3 is built from 13 residues. The germline V gene has CDR1 SNHLY and CDR2 FYNNEI. This chain's CDR3 is CASGRVYQETQYF. CDR3 DNA: TGTGCCAGCGGCAGAGTGTACCAAGAGACCCAGTACTTC.

V gene TRBV5-6 combines with J gene TRBJ2-5; D is ambiguous. Germline loops: CDR1 SGHDT, CDR2 YYEEEE. Deletions cut 5 bases from V and 5 bases from J, with 16 bases between. The CDR3 spans 14 residues. CDR3 nucleotides: TGTGCCAGCAGGCTAGGTGGTGGGATTGAGACCCAGTACTTC. As protein: CASRLGGGIETQYF.

As to this clone: This may stem from a read error, because a much larger clone lies one nucleotide away. This same CDR3 is encoded by further DNA sequences in the sample. The J gene is TRBJ2-7, the V gene TRBV11-2; unclear D gene. CDR1 is SGHAT and CDR2 is FQNNGV in the germline V gene. V lost 1 base and J 4 bases, leaving 5 bases between the germline ends. This CDR3 has 12 residues. The CDR3 nucleotides read TGTGCCAGCAGCTTAGGAATTTACGAGCAGTACTTC. It encodes CASSLGIYEQYF. The full variable domain, in which reference TRBV11-2 and TRBJ2-7 provide the parts outside the CDR3, is EAGVAQSPRYKIIEKRQSVAFWCNPISGHATLYWYQQILGQGPKLLIQFQNNGVVDDSQLPKDRFSAERLKGVDSTLKIQPAKLEDSAVYLCASSLGIYEQYFGPGTRLTVT.

The CDR3 bases are TGTGCCAGCAGCCCCCGGACAGGGAATTACGGCTACACCTTC. This codes for CASSPRTGNYGYTF. The V and J genes are TRBV7-2 and TRBJ1-2; 8 nucleotides agree with TRBD1. This CDR3 comprises 14 residues. Looked up from germline, CDR1 is SGHTA and CDR2 is FQGNSA. V lost 5 bases, J lost 8 bases, and 10 bases stayed unmatched.

The chain is built from TRBV7-9 and TRBJ2-1; D not certain. The CDR3 runs 15 residues. CDR1 is SEHNR and CDR2 is FQNEAQ in the germline V gene (reference sequence). V was trimmed by 4 bases and J by 7 bases, leaving 17 bases between them. CDR3 region: CASSSSVASWNEQFF. Written as DNA, the CDR3 is TGTGCCAGCAGCTCCTCCGTGGCTTCGTGGAATGAGCAGTTCTTC. Full variable domain (remainder filled in from reference TRBV7-9 and TRBJ2-1): DTGVSQNPRHKITKRGQNVTFRCDPISEHNRLYWYRQTLGQGPEFLTYFQNEAQLEKSRLLSDRFSAERPKGSFSTLEIQRTEQGDSAMYLCASSSSVASWNEQFFGPGTRLTVL.

The V gene is TRBV5-4, the J gene TRBJ2-7, with 9 bases identical to TRBD1. The V gene's germline CDR1 is SGHNT and CDR2 YYREEE (reference sequence). This CDR3 has 12 amino acids. V trimming: 10 bases; J trimming: 6 bases; junction bases outside the gene matches: 8. CDR3 bases: TGTGCCGGAGGGACAGGGCCAGGCGAGCAGTACTTC. Translated: CAGGTGPGEQYF.

The chain carries TRBV15 and TRBJ2-7; possible D gene TRBD2, 6 bases. CDR3 length equals 16 residues. The V and J ends lost 0 bases and 0 bases respectively, with 12 bases between them. Germline CDR1 reads LNHNV; CDR2 reads YYDKDF (reference sequence). CDR3 nucleotides: TGTGCCACCAGCAGAGATCGCGGGATCCTCTCCTACGAGCAGTACTTC. Its protein product is CATSRDRGILSYEQYF.

This rearrangement joins TRBV5-4 to TRBJ2-5, with unresolved D. Trimming cost V 7 bases and J 1 base, with 8 bases left between them. The CDR3 sequence is 12 residues long. From germline, CDR1 is SGHNT and CDR2 YYREEE (reference sequence). The CDR3 DNA is TGTGCCAGCGGCCTTTCCCAAGAGACCCAGTACTTC. This encodes CASGLSQETQYF. Complete variable domain (other parts from reference TRBV5-4 and TRBJ2-5): ETGVTQSPTHLIKTRGQQVTLRCSSQSGHNTVSWYQQALGQGPQFIFQYYREEENGRGNFPPRFSGLQFPNYSSELNVNALELDDSALYLCASGLSQETQYFGPGTRLLVL.

The chain links TRBV11-2 to TRBJ2-7, with 7 bases identical to TRBD1. Trimming removed 6 bases from V and 3 bases from J; junction bases left unmatched: 11. This CDR3 contains 15 residues. CDR1 is SGHAT and CDR2 is FQNNGV in the germline V gene. The CDR3 nucleotides are TGTGCCAGCAGTTCAACAGGGGAATGGGACTACGAGCAGTACTTC. Its translation: CASSSTGEWDYEQYF.

The chain links TRBV10-3 to TRBJ1-2; D may be TRBD1 (5 bases). Trimming pared 3 bases from V and 5 bases from J, leaving 13 bases between. Germline CDR1 ENHRY, CDR2 SYGVKD. The CDR3 consists of 14 residues. The DNA of the CDR3 is TGTGCCATCAGTGAATTAGTAGGGGTATATGGCTACACCTTC. It specifies CAISELVGVYGYTF.

The V gene is TRBV4-3, the J gene TRBJ2-1; tentative D call: TRBD2 (6 bases). This CDR3 is 13 amino acids long. Trimming took off 0 bases at V and 9 bases at J, with 9 bases between the two ends. In germline, CDR1 is LGHNA, CDR2 YSLEER. The CDR3 nucleotides are TGCGCCAGCAGCCAAGATACCGGGGGTGAGCAGTTCTTC. Its translation: CASSQDTGGEQFF.

The CDR3 protein is CASTTKTGDYNQPQHF. CDR3 DNA: TGTGCCAGTACTACTAAGACAGGGGACTACAATCAGCCCCAGCATTTT. V and J are TRBV19 and TRBJ1-5; TRBD1 aligns across 8 bases. CDR3 length equals 16 residues. Unmatched junction bases numbered 11, after V lost 7 bases and J lost 3 bases. In germline, CDR1 is LNHDA, CDR2 SQIVND (reference sequence).

This chain joins TRBV7-8 and TRBJ2-7; maybe TRBD2 (6 bases). V was clipped by 5 bases and J by 2 bases, with 13 bases between them. CDR1 is SGHVS and CDR2 is FQNEAQ in the germline V gene. This CDR3 region has 14 residues. The CDR3 is CASSPLLATYEQYF. The CDR3 DNA reads TGTGCCAGCAGCCCACTACTAGCCACCTACGAGCAGTACTTC. Looking up the rest from reference TRBV7-8 and TRBJ2-7 gives the full variable domain: GAGVSQSPRYKVAKRGQDVALRCDPISGHVSLFWYQQALGQGPEFLTYFQNEAQLDKSGLPSDRFFAERPEGSVSTLKIQRTQQEDSAVYLCASSPLLATYEQYFGPGTRLTVT.

On this clone: The same CDR3 also results from other DNA sequences found in this sample. This chain uses TRBV5-6 with TRBJ2-7, with D tentatively TRBD1 (6 bases). The CDR3 is 13 amino acids. Germline CDR1 and CDR2: SGHDT and YYEEEE. The V and J ends lost 4 bases and 0 bases respectively, with 8 bases between them. The chain's CDR3 is CASSTGTSYEQYF. The CDR3 coding sequence is TGTGCCAGCAGCACAGGGACCTCCTACGAGCAGTACTTC.

This clone was observed once. The V gene is TRBV6-1, the J gene TRBJ2-5; D is possibly TRBD1 (6 bases). The CDR3 length is 14 residues. Germline lookup yields CDR1 MNHNS and CDR2 SASEGT. Between the trimmed V and J ends, which lost 4 bases and 7 bases, there was a span of 16 bases. The CDR3 reads CASSGLWTDGTQYF. CDR3 nucleotide sequence: TGTGCCAGCAGTGGCCTTTGGACAGACGGGACCCAGTACTTC.

The CDR3 DNA follows: TGTGCCAGCAGTGCGACAGGGGGCCCGGCTGAAGCTTTCTTT. It yields the protein CASSATGGPAEAFF. V usage is TRBV6-4 and J usage is TRBJ1-1, with 10 bases that match TRBD1. The germline V gene has CDR1 MRHNA and CDR2 SNTAGT. This CDR3 comprises 14 residues. With V trimmed by 4 bases and J by 6 bases, 5 bases remained unmatched.

This chain uses TRBV4-3 with TRBJ2-7; 8 nucleotides line up with TRBD2. In germline, CDR1 is LGHNA, CDR2 YSLEER. J was trimmed by 0 bases and V by 4 bases; bases with no gene match: 11. This CDR3 is built from 17 residues. Here the CDR3 DNA reads TGCGCCAGCAGCCCCAGAGGGCTAGCGGGCGCCTCCTACGAGCAGTACTTC. It yields the protein CASSPRGLAGASYEQYF.

The rearrangement joins TRBV12-5 to TRBJ2-7; TRBD1 aligns across 9 bases. Trimming took 1 base from V and 2 from J; bases not matched to a gene: 18. Germline V CDR1 and CDR2: LGHNT, FRNRAP. This CDR3 comprises 20 residues. This CDR3 reads CASGLAQGARATRLTYEQYF. The CDR3 DNA is TGTGCTAGTGGTTTGGCACAGGGGGCGCGGGCTACGCGGTTAACCTACGAGCAGTACTTC. Using reference TRBV12-5 and TRBJ2-7 for the parts outside the CDR3, the full variable domain is DARVTQTPRHKVTEMGQEVTMRCQPILGHNTVFWYRQTMMQGLELLAYFRNRAPLDDSGMPKDRFSAEMPDATLATLKIQPSEPRDSAVYFCASGLAQGARATRLTYEQYFGPGTRLTVT.

This chain connects TRBV7-9 to TRBJ2-7; a weak D match, TRBD1 (5 bases). Germline loops: CDR1 SEHNR, CDR2 FQNEAQ (reference sequence). CDR3 size: 15 residues. V was clipped by 2 bases and J by 6 bases, with 17 bases between them. The chain's CDR3 is CASSLKGASNGEQYF. The CDR3 region has the DNA TGTGCCAGCAGCTTAAAAGGGGCTTCAAACGGCGAGCAGTACTTC.

The chain combines TRBV10-3 with TRBJ2-7; D gene ambiguous. The germline V gene has CDR1 ENHRY and CDR2 SYGVKD. The V end was cut by 3 bases, the J end by 0 bases, with 6 bases between. This CDR3 region has 13 residues. CDR3: CAISEPHSYEQYF. CDR3 nucleotides: TGTGCCATCAGTGAACCCCACTCCTACGAGCAGTACTTC.

This clone was picked up one time. The rearrangement links TRBV7-6 to TRBJ2-3; 11 nucleotides match TRBD1. Trimming took 4 bases from V and 6 from J; bases not matched to a gene: 9. The germline V gene has CDR1 SGHVS and CDR2 FNYEAQ. The CDR3 has 16 amino acids. The CDR3 bases are TGTGCCAGCAGCTCCGGGACAGGGGGGTCTGTGGATACGCAGTATTTT. Its translation: CASSSGTGGSVDTQYF. Drawing the rest from reference TRBV7-6 and TRBJ2-3, the complete variable domain is GAGVSQSPRYKVTKRGQDVALRCDPISGHVSLYWYRQALGQGPEFLTYFNYEAQQDKSGLPNDRFSAERPEGSISTLTIQRTEQRDSAMYRCASSSGTGGSVDTQYFGPGTRLTVL.

The V gene is TRBV6-5, the J gene TRBJ1-4, with TRBD1 as a possible D gene (6 bases). Germline lookup yields CDR1 MNHEY and CDR2 SVGAGI. This CDR3 comprises 14 residues. The germline V and J ends were trimmed by 2 bases and 8 bases, with 12 bases remaining between them. CDR3 nucleotide sequence: TGTGCCAGCAGTTACAGCCGACAGGAAGAAAAACTGTTTTTT. Translated: CASSYSRQEEKLFF.